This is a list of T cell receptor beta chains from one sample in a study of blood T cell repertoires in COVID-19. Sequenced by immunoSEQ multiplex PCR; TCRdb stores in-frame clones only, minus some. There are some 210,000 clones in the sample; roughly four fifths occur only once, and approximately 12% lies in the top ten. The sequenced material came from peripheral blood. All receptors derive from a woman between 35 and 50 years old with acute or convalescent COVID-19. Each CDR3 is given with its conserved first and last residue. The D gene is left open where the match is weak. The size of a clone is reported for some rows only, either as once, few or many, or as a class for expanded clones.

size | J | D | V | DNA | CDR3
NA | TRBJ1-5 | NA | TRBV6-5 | TGTGCCAGCAGGGTTGGGGGCACCAATCAGCCCCAGCATTTT | CASRVGGTNQPQHF
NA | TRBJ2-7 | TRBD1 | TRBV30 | TGTGCCTGGACAGGGGGCAACGAGCAGTACTTC | CAWTGGNEQYF
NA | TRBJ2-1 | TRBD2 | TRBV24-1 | TGTGCCACCAGTGATTATGGAACCGGGACTAGCGGGAGGGCCACGTACAATGAGCAGTTCTTC | CATSDYGTGTSGRATYNEQFF
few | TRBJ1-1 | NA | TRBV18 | TGTGCCAGCTCACCACCGAAACAGGCTGAAGCTTTCTTT | CASSPPKQAEAFF
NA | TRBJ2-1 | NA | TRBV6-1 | TGTGCCAGCAGTGCCCTAGAAGCGGCTCACTACAATGAGCAGTTCTTC | CASSALEAAHYNEQFF
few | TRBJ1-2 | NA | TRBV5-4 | TGTGCCAGCAGCCCCAAGGAGGGCCGCTATGGCTACACCTTC | CASSPKEGRYGYTF
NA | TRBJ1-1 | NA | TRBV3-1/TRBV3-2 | TGTGCCAGCAGCCCGTCAGAAAGGGGAGGCACTGAAGCTTTCTTT | CASSPSERGGTEAFF
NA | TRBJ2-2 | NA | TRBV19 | TGTGCCAGTAGGCGCCTTGTAAGCAGGACCGGGGAGCTGTTTTTT | CASRRLVSRTGELFF
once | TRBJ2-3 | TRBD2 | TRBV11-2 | TGTGCCAGCAGCTTCCGGGGGGGCCCCACAGATACGCAGTATTTT | CASSFRGGPTDTQYF
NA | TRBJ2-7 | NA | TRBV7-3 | TGTGCCAGCAGCGATCGAGGGGGTGGTGGCGAGCAGTACTTC | CASSDRGGGGEQYF
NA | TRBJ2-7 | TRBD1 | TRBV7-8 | TGTGCCAGCAGCTTAGATACCCCGGGACAGGGGGTTGAGCAGTACTTC | CASSLDTPGQGVEQYF
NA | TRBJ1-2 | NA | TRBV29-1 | TGCAGCGTTGAAGCGCAACAGGGAAACTATGGCTACACCTTC | CSVEAQQGNYGYTF
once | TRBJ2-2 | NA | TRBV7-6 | TGTGCCAGCAGCTTAGATTTCAACAGGAACACCGGGGAGCTGTTTTTT | CASSLDFNRNTGELFF
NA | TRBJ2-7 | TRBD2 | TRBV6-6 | TGTGCCAGCAGTTCCGCTAGCGGGAGGGCCGTCGACGAGCAGTACTTC | CASSSASGRAVDEQYF
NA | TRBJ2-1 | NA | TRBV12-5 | TGTGCTAGTACCGGGACACAGGTTGGGAATGAGCAGTTCTTC | CASTGTQVGNEQFF
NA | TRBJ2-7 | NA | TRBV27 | TGTGCCAGCAGTGGAGGCCACGAGCAGTACTTC | CASSGGHEQYF
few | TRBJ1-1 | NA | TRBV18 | TGTGCCAGCTCACCAGGCAGGGACACTGAAGCTTTCTTT | CASSPGRDTEAFF
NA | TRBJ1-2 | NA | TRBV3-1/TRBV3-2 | TGTGCCAGCAGTCCTACAGGGAACTATGGCTACACCTTC | CASSPTGNYGYTF
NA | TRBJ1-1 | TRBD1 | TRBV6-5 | TGTGCCAGCATCATAGGACAGGGCGCTGAAGCTTTCTTT | CASIIGQGAEAFF
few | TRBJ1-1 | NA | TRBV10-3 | TGTGCCATCAGTCCGGGACAGAACACTGAAGCTTTCTTT | CAISPGQNTEAFF
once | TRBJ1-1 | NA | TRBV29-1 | TGCAGCGTTGAAGATCACACCCGCGGGACTGAAGCTTTCTTT | CSVEDHTRGTEAFF